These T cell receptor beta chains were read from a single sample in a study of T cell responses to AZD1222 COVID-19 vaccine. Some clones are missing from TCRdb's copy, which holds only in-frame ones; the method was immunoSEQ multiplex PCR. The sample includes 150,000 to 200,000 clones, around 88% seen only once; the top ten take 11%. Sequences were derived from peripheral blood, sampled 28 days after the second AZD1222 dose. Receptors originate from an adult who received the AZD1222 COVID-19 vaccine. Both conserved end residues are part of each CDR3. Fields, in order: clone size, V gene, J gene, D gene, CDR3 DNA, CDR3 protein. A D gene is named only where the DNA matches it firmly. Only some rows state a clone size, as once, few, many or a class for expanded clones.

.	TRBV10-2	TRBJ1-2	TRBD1	TGCGCCAGCAGTTACAGGGGGCGCGACTATGGCTACACCTTC	CASSYRGRDYGYTF
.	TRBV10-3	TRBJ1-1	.	TGTGCCATCAGTGAGAGGGGGTTGATAGAGAGAGGCACTGAAGCTTTCTTT	CAISERGLIERGTEAFF
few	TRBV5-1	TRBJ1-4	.	TGCGCCAGCAGTTCGCAGAAGCCTAATGAAAAACTGTTTTTT	CASSSQKPNEKLFF
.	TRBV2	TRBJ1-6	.	TGTGCCAGCAGTGGACAGACGACAGTATATAATTCACCCCTCCACTTT	CASSGQTTVYNSPLHF
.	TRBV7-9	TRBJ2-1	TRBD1	TGTGCCAGTACCCCGGGACAGGGCGTAGATGAGCAGTTCTTC	CASTPGQGVDEQFF
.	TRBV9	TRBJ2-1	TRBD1	TGTGCCAGCAGCGTAGGTACAGGGGGCATTCGGGATGAGCAGTTCTTC	CASSVGTGGIRDEQFF
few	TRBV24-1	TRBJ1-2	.	TGTGCCACCAGTGAGGTGGATAACTATGGCTACACCTTC	CATSEVDNYGYTF
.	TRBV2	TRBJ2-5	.	TGTGCCAGCAGTGCCACGGGGGCGTACCAAGAGACCCAGTACTTC	CASSATGAYQETQYF
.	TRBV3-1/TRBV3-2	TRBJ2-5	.	TGTGCCAGCAGCCGGGACATCACCCAAGAGACCCAGTACTTC	CASSRDITQETQYF
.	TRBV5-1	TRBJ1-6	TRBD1	TGCGCCAGCAGCTTGGGGACAGGGTCAATGGCACCCCTCCACTTT	CASSLGTGSMAPLHF
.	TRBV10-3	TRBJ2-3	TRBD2	TGTGCCATCAGTGAGGGGTCTAGCGGGGGGACCACAGATACGCAGTATTTT	CAISEGSSGGTTDTQYF